This TCR beta chain was found in a study of blood T cell repertoires in COVID-19. Study details: Sites across the United States, Italy and Spain contributed samples from acute and convalescent COVID-19. T cells, B-cell-depleted T cells, or PBMCs provided the cDNA or gDNA that served as material.

Generated by immunoSEQ multiplex PCR, the TCRdb table keeps only in-frame clones and is missing some. The data hold 180,000 or so clones, with about four fifths observed a single time. The germline gives CDR1 GTSNPN, CDR2 SVGIG (reference sequence). The CDR3 has 16 residues. While infection was still active, Seattle patients were enrolled and then followed longitudinally. Comment on this clone: Sequence at one end of the junction differs from germline and may be a read error.

The sequence was obtained from a woman in her thirties or forties with COVID-19, enrolled during active disease. Sequenced material: peripheral blood. The rearrangement uses TRBV30 and TRBJ1-2; 12 bases line up with TRBD1. The CDR3 DNA follows: TGTGCCTGGAGTGAGGGACAGGGGGCGTCTAAATATGGCTACACCTTC. Its protein is CAWSEGQGASKYGYTF.